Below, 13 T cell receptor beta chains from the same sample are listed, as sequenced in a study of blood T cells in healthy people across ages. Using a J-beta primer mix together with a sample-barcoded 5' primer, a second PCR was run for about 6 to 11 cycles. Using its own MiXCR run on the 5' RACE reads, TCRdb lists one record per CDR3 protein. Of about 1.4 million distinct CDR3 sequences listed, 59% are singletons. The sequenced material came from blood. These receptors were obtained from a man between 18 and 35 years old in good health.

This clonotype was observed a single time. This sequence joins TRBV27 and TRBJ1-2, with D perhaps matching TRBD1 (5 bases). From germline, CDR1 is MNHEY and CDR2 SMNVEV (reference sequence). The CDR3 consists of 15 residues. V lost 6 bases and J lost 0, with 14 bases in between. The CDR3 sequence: CASSLRGDTNYGYTF. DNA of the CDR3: TGTGCCAGCAGCCTTAGGGGAGACACTAACTATGGCTACACCTTC.

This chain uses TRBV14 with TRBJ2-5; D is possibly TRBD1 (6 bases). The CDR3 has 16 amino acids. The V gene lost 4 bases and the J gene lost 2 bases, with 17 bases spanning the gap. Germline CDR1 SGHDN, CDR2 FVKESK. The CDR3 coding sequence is TGTGCCAGCAGCCTATCGGGACAAGATGGGCAAGAGACCCAGTACTTC. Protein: CASSLSGQDGQETQYF.

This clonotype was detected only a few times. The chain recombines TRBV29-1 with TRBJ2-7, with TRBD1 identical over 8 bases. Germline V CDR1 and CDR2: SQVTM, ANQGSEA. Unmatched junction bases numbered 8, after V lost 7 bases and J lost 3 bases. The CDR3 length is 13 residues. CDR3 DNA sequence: TGCAGCGGACTGACAGGGGAAGACTACGAGCAGTACTTC. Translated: CSGLTGEDYEQYF.

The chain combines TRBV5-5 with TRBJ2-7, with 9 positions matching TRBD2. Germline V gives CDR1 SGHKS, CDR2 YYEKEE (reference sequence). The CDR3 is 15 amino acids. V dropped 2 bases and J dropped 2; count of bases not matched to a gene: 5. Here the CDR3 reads CASSFTAGGPYEQYF. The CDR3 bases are TGTGCCAGCAGCTTTACGGCGGGAGGGCCCTACGAGCAGTACTTC.

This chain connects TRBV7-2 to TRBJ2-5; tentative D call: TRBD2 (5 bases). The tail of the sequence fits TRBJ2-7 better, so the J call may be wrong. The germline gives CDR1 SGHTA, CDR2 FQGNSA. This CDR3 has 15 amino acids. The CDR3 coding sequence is TGTGCCAGCAGCTTAGTCTCGGGGAACGGCTACGAGCAGTACTTC. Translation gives CASSLVSGNGYEQYF.

The CDR3 DNA reads as TGTGCCATCAGTGAGCCCGGGACAGCTAACTATGGCTACACCTTC. This sequence encodes CAISEPGTANYGYTF. The V call is TRBV10-3, the J call TRBJ1-2; 7 nucleotides agree with TRBD1. Germline-derived CDR1 and CDR2 are ENHRY and SYGVKD. This CDR3 has 15 residues. Losses at the gene ends were 2 bases for V and 0 bases for J; bases not matched to a gene: 3.

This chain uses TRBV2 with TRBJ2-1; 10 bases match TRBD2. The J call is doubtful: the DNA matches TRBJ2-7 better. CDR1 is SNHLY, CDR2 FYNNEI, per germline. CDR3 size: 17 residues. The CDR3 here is CASSEASGGFTYNEQYF. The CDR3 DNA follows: TGTGCCAGCAGTGAGGCTAGCGGGGGATTCACCTACAATGAGCAGTACTTC.

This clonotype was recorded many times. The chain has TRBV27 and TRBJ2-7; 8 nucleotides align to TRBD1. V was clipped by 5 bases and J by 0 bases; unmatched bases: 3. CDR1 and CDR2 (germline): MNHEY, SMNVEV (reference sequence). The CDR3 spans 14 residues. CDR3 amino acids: CASSPGGASYEQYF. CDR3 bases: TGTGCCAGCAGTCCAGGGGGCGCCTCCTACGAGCAGTACTTC.

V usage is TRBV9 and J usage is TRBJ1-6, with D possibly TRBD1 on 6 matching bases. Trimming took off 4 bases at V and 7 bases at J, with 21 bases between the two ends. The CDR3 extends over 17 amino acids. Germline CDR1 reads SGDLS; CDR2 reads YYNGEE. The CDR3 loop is CASSTQGQIRVNSPLHF. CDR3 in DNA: TGTGCCAGCAGCACCCAAGGACAGATTAGGGTGAATTCACCCCTCCACTTT.

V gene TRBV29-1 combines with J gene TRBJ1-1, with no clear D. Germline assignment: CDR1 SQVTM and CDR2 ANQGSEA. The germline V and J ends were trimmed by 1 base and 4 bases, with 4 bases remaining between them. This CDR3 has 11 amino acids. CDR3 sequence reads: CSVEGSTEAFF. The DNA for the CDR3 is TGCAGCGTTGAAGGGAGCACTGAAGCTTTCTTT.

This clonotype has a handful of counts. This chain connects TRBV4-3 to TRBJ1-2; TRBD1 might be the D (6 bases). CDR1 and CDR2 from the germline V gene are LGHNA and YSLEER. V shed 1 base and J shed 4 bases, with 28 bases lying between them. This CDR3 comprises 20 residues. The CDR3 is CASSQARGNPGGVSFYGYTF. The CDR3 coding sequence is TGCGCCAGCAGCCAAGCCAGGGGCAACCCGGGCGGGGTCAGCTTCTATGGCTACACCTTC.

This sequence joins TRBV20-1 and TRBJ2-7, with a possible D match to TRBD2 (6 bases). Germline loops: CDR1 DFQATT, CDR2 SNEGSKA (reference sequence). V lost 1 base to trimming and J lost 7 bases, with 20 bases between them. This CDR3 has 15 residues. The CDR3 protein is CSARGAGLSPGEQYF. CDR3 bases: TGCAGTGCTAGAGGCGCGGGACTCTCTCCCGGGGAGCAGTACTTC.

CDR3: CASRDRGPSYYGYTF. The CDR3 DNA sequence: TGTGCCAGCAGGGACAGGGGACCCTCTTACTATGGCTACACCTTC. The chain carries TRBV2 and TRBJ1-2; TRBD1 matches 9 bases. V shed 6 bases, J shed 3 bases, and the junction held 8 bases outside the gene matches. The CDR3 totals 15 residues. Per the germline V gene, CDR1 is SNHLY and CDR2 is FYNNEI. Combining the CDR3 with reference TRBV2 and TRBJ1-2 gives the whole variable domain EPEVTQTPSHQVTQMGQEVILRCVPISNHLYFYWYRQILGQKVEFLVSFYNNEISEKSEIFDDQFSVERPDGSNFTLKIRSTKLEDSAMYFCASRDRGPSYYGYTFGSGTRLTVV.